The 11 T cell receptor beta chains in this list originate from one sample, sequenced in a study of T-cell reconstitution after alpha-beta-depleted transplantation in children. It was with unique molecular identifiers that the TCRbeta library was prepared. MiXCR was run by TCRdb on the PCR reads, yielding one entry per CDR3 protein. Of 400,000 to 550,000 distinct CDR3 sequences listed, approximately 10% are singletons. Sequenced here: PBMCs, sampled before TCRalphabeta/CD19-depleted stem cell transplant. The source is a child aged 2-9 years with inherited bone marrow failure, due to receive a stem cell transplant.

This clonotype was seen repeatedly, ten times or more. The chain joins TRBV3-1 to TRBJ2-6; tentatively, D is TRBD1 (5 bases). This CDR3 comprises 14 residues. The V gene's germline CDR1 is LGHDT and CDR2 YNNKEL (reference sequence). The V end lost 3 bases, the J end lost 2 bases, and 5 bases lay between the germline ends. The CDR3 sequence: CASSHRAGANVLTF. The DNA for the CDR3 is TGTGCCAGCAGCCACAGGGCTGGGGCCAACGTCCTGACTTTC.

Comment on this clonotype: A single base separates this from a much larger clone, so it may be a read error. The CDR3 nucleotides are TGTGCCAGGAGCTTAACGGGCGGGAGAGAGACCCAGTACTTC. The encoded protein is CARSLTGGRETQYF. This chain connects TRBV11-2 to TRBJ2-5; 7 bases are a match to TRBD2. This CDR3 is built from 14 residues. CDR1 is SGHAT and CDR2 is FQNNGV in the germline V gene.

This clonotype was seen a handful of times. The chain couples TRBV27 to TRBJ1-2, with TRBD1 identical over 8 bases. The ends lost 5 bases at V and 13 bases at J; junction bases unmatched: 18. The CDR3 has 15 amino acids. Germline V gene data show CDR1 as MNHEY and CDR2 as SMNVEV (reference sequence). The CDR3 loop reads CASSPWTGSDPHFTF. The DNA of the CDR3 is TGTGCCAGCAGTCCCTGGACAGGGTCGGACCCCCACTTCACCTTC.

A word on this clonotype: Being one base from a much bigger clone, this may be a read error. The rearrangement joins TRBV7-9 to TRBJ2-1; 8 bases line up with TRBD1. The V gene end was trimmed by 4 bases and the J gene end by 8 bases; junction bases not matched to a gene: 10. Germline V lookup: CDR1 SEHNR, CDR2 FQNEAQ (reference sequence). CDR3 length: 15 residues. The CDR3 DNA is TGTGCCAGCAGCTCAGGACAGGGAAGGGGCCATGAGCAGTTCTTC. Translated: CASSSGQGRGHEQFF.

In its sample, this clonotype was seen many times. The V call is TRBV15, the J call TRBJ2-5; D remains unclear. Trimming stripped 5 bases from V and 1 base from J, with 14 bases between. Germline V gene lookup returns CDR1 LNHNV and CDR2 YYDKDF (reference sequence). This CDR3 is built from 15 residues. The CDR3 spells CATSGRPIFQETQYF. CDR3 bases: TGTGCCACCAGCGGCAGACCGATATTCCAAGAGACCCAGTACTTC.

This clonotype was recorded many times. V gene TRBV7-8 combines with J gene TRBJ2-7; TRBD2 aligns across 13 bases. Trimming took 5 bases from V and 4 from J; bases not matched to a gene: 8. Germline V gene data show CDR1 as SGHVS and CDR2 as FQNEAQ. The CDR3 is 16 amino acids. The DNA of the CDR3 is TGTGCCAGCAGCCCGAAGGGACTAGCGGGAACGTACGAGCAGTACTTC. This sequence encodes CASSPKGLAGTYEQYF.

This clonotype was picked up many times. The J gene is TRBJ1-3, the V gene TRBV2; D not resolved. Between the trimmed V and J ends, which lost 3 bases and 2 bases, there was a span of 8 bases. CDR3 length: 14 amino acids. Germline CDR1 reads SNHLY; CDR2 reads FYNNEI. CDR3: CASSDWQAGNTIYF. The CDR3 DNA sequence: TGTGCCAGCAGTGATTGGCAGGCTGGAAACACCATATATTTT.

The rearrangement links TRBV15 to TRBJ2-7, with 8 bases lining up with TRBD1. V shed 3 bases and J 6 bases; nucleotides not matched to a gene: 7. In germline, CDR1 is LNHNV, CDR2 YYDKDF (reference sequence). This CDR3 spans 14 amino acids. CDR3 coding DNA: TGTGCCACCAGCAGCAGACAGGGGTGGGGCGAGCAGTACTTC. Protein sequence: CATSSRQGWGEQYF.

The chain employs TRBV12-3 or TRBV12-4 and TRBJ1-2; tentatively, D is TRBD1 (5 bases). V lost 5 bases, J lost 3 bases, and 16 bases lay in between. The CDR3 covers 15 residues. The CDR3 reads CASSPFGTAYYGYTF. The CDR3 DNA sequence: TGTGCCAGCAGTCCATTCGGGACGGCTTACTATGGCTACACCTTC.

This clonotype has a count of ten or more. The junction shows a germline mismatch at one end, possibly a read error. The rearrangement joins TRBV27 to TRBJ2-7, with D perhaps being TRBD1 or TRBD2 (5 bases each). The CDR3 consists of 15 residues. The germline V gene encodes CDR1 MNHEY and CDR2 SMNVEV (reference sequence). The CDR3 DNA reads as TGTGCCAGCAGTCTATCCGGGACGATGTCCTACGAGCAGTACTTC. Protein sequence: CASSLSGTMSYEQYF.

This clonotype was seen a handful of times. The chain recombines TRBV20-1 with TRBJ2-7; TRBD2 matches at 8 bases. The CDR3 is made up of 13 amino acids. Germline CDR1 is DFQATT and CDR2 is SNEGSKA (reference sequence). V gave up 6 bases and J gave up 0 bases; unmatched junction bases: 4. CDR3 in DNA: TGCAGTGCGCCCGGGACTAGCTCCTACGAGCAGTACTTC. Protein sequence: CSAPGTSSYEQYF.